Each of the 8 T cell receptor beta chains below was sequenced from the same sample in a study of tumor-infiltrating lymphocytes in primary liver carcinoma. From approximately 500 ng total RNA, TCR beta cDNA was generated with a primer in the constant region. Modified slightly, ARM-PCR produced TCR beta libraries over three nested multiplex PCR rounds. Two initial PCR rounds of about 11 cycles each paired TRBV1-TRBV30 forward primers with a C-beta reverse primer. TCRdb re-called the multiplex PCR reads with MiXCR, one entry per CDR3 protein. The sample yields nearly 200,000 distinct CDR3 sequences, 65% seen once. The source of the blood RNA was unsorted whole blood, and germline DNA was extracted as well. The sample comprised peripheral blood. These receptors all come from a woman aged 55-69 years with primary liver carcinoma and hepatitis B virus infection.

This clonotype appeared many times. The CDR3 here is CASSPETGRTSYNEQFF. The CDR3 DNA reads as TGTGCCAGCAGCCCGGAAACTGGGCGGACAAGCTACAATGAGCAGTTCTTC. The V and J genes are TRBV11-3 and TRBJ2-1; possible D gene TRBD1, 5 bases. The V end was cut by 5 bases, the J end by 3 bases, with 20 bases between. Germline V CDR1 and CDR2: SGHNT, YENEEA. The CDR3 covers 17 residues.

Details on this clonotype: The conserved final phenylalanine or tryptophan is absent from the CDR3, which likely points to a read error. J is TRBJ1-2 and V is TRBV11-1, with D possibly being TRBD1 (6 bases). Germline V gene lookup returns CDR1 SGHAT and CDR2 FQDESV (reference sequence). The CDR3 has 16 amino acids. The CDR3 bases are TGTACCAGCACCCGGTGGTACAGGGCCAGCACTGATGGCTACACCATC. Translated: CTSTRWYRASTDGYTI.

Of note for this clonotype: A read error may explain this, as a much larger clone is one base away. The chain recombines TRBV6-6 with TRBJ1-2; D uncertain. Germline V gene sequence: CDR1 MNHNY, CDR2 SVGAGI (reference sequence). The length of the CDR3 is 14 residues. V was shortened by 6 bases and J by 3 bases, with 14 bases between the two germline ends. The CDR3 bases are TGTGCCAGCAGGAAGGAGAGGGTAGACTATGGCTACACCTTC. It is translated as CASRKERVDYGYTF.

This clonotype was detected many times. The chain's CDR3 is CSVVKTSGMDTQYF. The CDR3, as DNA: TGCAGCGTTGTTAAGACTAGCGGGATGGATACGCAGTATTTT. V usage is TRBV29-1 and J usage is TRBJ2-3, with 11 positions matching TRBD2. V dropped 4 bases and J dropped 6; count of bases not matched to a gene: 6. The CDR3 runs to 14 residues. Per germline, CDR1 SQVTM and CDR2 ANQGSEA.

The J gene is TRBJ2-2, the V gene TRBV29-1, with D unresolved. This CDR3 has 14 amino acids. In germline, CDR1 is SQVTM, CDR2 ANQGSEA. Trimming shortened V by 2 bases and J by 1 base, and 8 bases separated the two germline ends. The CDR3 loop is CSVEPEGNTGELFF. The CDR3 nucleotides read TGCAGCGTTGAACCGGAAGGGAACACCGGGGAGCTGTTTTTT.

Points on this clonotype: The junction differs from germline at one of its ends, possibly a read error. The rearrangement joins TRBV28 to TRBJ2-5, with D possibly being TRBD1 or TRBD2 (5 bases each). This CDR3 has 17 amino acids. The germline CDR1 and CDR2 sequences are MDHEN and SYDVKM. CDR3 amino acids: CASSSIGLAWDQETRYF. DNA of the CDR3: TGTGCCAGCAGTTCCATTGGCCTAGCCTGGGACCAAGAGACCCGGTACTTC.

This clonotype was recorded a few times. A read error may be the cause here, since a much bigger clone is one base away. As the CDR3 is not closed by the conserved phenylalanine or tryptophan, this likely results from a read error. The chain uses TRBV12-3 or TRBV12-4 and TRBJ2-1; D not resolved. The CDR3 has 12 amino acids. V gave up 7 bases and J gave up 7 bases, with 11 bases separating them. Here the CDR3 reads CASMRVGNEQFL. DNA for the CDR3: TGTGCCAGCATGAGAGTGGGTAATGAGCAGTTCCTC.

Of note for this clonotype: The junction departs from the called germline gene at one end, perhaps through a read error. The CDR3 is CASSHPSTVRAQRSYNVQFF. In DNA form, the CDR3 reads TGTGCCAGCAGCCACCCCTCAACCGTCCGGGCCCAGAGGTCCTACAATGTGCAGTTCTTC. The V call is TRBV11-2, the J call TRBJ2-1; D uncertain. The V gene's germline CDR1 is SGHAT and CDR2 FQNNGV. The CDR3 extends over 20 amino acids.